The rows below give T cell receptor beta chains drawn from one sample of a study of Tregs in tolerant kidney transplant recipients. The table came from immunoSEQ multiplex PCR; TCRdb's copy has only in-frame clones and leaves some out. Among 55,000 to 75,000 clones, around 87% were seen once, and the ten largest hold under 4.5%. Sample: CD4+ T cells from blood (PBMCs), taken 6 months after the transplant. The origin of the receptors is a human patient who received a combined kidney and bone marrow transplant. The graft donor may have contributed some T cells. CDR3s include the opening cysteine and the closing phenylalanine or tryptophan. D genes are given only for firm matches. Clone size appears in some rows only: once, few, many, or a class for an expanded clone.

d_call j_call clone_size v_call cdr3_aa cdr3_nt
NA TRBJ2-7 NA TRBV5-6 CASSLVAGWVPEQYF TGTGCCAGCAGCTTGGTCGCAGGGTGGGTCCCCGAGCAGTACTTC
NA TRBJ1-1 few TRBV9 CASSVVVQGAEAFF TGTGCCAGCAGCGTAGTGGTACAGGGAGCCGAAGCTTTCTTT
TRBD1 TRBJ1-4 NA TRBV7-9 CASSSGQGSEKLFF TGTGCCAGCAGCTCGGGACAGGGTAGTGAAAAACTGTTTTTT
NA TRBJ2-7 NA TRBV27 CASTPGGGTVSYEQYF TGTGCCAGCACTCCTGGAGGGGGGACAGTCTCCTACGAGCAGTACTTC
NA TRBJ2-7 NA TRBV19 CAKHEQYF TGTGCCAAGCACGAGCAGTACTTC
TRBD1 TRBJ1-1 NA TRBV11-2 CASSLQGAKAFF TGTGCCAGTTCCCTACAGGGGGCTAAAGCTTTCTTT
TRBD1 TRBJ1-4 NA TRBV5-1 CASSPTGQGAYEKLFF TGCGCCAGCAGCCCCACGGGACAGGGGGCTTATGAAAAACTGTTTTTT
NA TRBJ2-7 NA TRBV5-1 CASSLWTAGPTPYEQYF TGCGCCAGCAGCTTGTGGACTGCGGGACCAACTCCCTACGAGCAGTACTTC
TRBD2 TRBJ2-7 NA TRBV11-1 CASSLDSGGLSYEQYF TGTGCCAGCAGCTTAGATAGCGGGGGCCTCTCCTACGAGCAGTACTTC
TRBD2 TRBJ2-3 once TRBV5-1 CASRAAGVTDTQYF TGCGCCAGCAGGGCGGCGGGAGTAACAGATACGCAGTATTTT
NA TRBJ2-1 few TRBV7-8 CASSPAQGDLRDEQFF TGTGCCAGCAGCCCCGCCCAGGGGGACTTAAGGGATGAGCAGTTCTTC
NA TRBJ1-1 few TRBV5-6 CASSLKRDTEAFF TGTGCCAGCAGCTTGAAGCGCGACACTGAAGCTTTCTTT
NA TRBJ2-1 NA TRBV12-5 CASGLTDPTWAYNEQFF TGTGCTAGTGGTTTGACAGACCCGACATGGGCCTACAATGAGCAGTTCTTC
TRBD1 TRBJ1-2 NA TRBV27 CASSLWDRGYGYTF TGTGCCAGCAGTTTGTGGGACAGGGGTTATGGCTACACCTTC
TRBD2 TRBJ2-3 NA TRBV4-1 CASSQDGTGGGTDTQYF TGCGCCAGCAGCCAAGATGGTACTGGCGGGGGGACAGATACGCAGTATTTT
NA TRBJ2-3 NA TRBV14 CASSPWSTDTQYF TGTGCCAGCAGCCCGTGGAGTACAGATACGCAGTATTTT
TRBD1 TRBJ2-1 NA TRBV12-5 CASGLVLWTGSGNEQFF TGTGCTAGTGGTTTGGTACTTTGGACAGGGTCCGGCAATGAGCAGTTCTTC
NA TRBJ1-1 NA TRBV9 CASSVEPDSHTEAFF TGTGCCAGCAGCGTAGAGCCGGACAGCCACACTGAAGCTTTCTTT
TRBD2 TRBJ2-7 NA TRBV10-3 CAIRKGTSGRANEQYF TGTGCCATCAGGAAGGGGACTAGCGGGAGGGCCAACGAGCAGTACTTC
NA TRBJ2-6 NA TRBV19 CASGTGRGANVLTF TGTGCCAGTGGAACAGGGAGAGGGGCCAACGTCCTGACTTTC
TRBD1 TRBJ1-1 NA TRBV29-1 CSTDRGRGSEAFF TGCAGCACTGACAGGGGGCGCGGGTCTGAAGCTTTCTTT
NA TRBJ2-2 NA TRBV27 CASSLRLMSTGELFF TGTGCCAGCAGTTTACGTCTAATGAGCACCGGGGAGCTGTTTTTT
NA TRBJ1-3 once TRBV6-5 CASSYTYSASGNTIYF TGTGCCAGCAGTTACACCTACAGTGCCTCTGGAAACACCATATATTTT
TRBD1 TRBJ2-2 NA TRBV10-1 CASRKAGTGGTGELFF TGCGCCAGCCGAAAGGCCGGGACAGGGGGGACCGGGGAGCTGTTTTTT
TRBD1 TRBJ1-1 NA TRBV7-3 CASSYQGETEAFF TGTGCCAGCAGTTATCAGGGGGAGACTGAAGCTTTCTTT
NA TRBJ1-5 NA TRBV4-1 CASSQVRRDIDQPQHF TGCGCCAGCAGCCAAGTTCGCCGGGACATCGATCAGCCCCAGCATTTT
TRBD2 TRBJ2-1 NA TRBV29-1 CSVEGTSGANEQFF TGCAGCGTTGAAGGGACTAGCGGGGCCAATGAGCAGTTCTTC
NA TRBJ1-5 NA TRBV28 CASSLRTENQPQHF TGTGCCAGCAGTCTCCGGACAGAGAATCAGCCCCAGCATTTT
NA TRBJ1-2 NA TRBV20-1 CSEYSNYGYTF TGCAGTGAATACTCTAACTATGGCTACACCTTC
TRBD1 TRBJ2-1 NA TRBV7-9 CASSPGGRIRFF TGTGCCAGCAGCCCAGGGGGCCGAATCCGTTTCTTC
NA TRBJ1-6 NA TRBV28 CASSRNRAYNSPLHF TGTGCCAGCAGCCGGAACAGGGCTTATAATTCACCCCTCCACTTT
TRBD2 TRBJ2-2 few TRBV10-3 CAISELGGNRDTGELFF TGTGCCATCAGTGAGTTGGGAGGGAATCGAGACACCGGGGAGCTGTTTTTT
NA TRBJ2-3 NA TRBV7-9 CASSLAGGRADTQYF TGTGCCAGCAGCTTAGCGGGGGGGCGGGCAGATACGCAGTATTTT